Described below is a single TCR beta chain sequence and its context. Its antigen remains undetermined. The record has no base qualities; no much larger clone is one base away. These data belong to a study of CD8 T cells in Susac syndrome (dated by TCRdb to 2018 to 2020). For the wider study: Whether CD8+ T cell activation and differentiation in Susac syndrome was antigen driven was tested using repertoire sequencing.

CDR1 and CDR2, per the germline V gene, are SGDLS and YYNGEE. V and J lose 4 bases and 2 bases, and a span of 13 bases separates them. The CDR3 runs 15 residues from the cysteine to the phenylalanine. Only the CDR3 region is kept as DNA, spanning 45 bases read in frame from base 1. RNA was extracted using the RNeasy kit, and about 0.45 to 1 microgram was reverse transcribed with random hexamers. The immunoSEQ multiplex PCR assay, which covers 54 Vbeta and 13 Jbeta segments, was used to amplify TCR beta CDR3 regions. Bias from PCR amplification was corrected by using a synthetic template baseline for primer optimization and for computational correction. In the source study's methods: Reads were annotated to V, D and J genes according to IMGT and were analyzed with immunoSEQ Analyzer, with only productive sequences retained. To calculate clonality, Shannon entropy was normalized by log2 of the number of productive unique sequences and then subtracted from one. For each patient and control, public and private clones were evaluated among the 100 most prevalent clones. Clones were defined as Susac-specific when absent from the healthy and MS cohorts, from about 1,100 published viral clones and from other ImmuneACCESS disease sequences. TCRdb reprocessing: public reads trimmed at Q25 with fastp, clones called with MiXCR, in-frame beta chains kept. Rows matching on CDR3 protein sequence are summarized as one entry with the most common DNA and genes. The V and J calls were not made by the authors but by TCRdb's processing. The sample records around 150,000 distinct CDR3 sequences, approximately 95% of which are singletons. The ten most abundant clones make up 0.09% to 0.1% of the sample.

Peripheral blood CD8+ and CD4+ T cells from healthy donors, Susac syndrome patients and multiple sclerosis patients were profiled using high-throughput TCR beta sequencing. The multiple sclerosis controls were treatment-naive patients who had stable or active relapsing-remitting disease and met the revised McDonald criteria. Bulk CD8+ and CD4+ T cells were purified magnetically by negative isolation, whereas CD8+ TEMRA cells were enriched by FACS. Blood was collected in EDTA tubes and processed within 24 hours, with PBMCs isolated through density gradient centrifugation. PBMCs intended for TCR sequencing were frozen in liquid nitrogen and were later thawed in a 37 degrees C water bath. The sorted or isolated CD4+, CD8+ and CD8+ TEMRA cells reached a purity of at least 90%. What the work shows at the level of the full study, not this receptor alone: The number of individuals in the TCR sequencing and HLA analysis was recognized as being relatively small.

Recombination connected TRBV9 to TRBJ2-1; the D gene is not confidently resolved. The sequence derives from a human donor with multiple sclerosis. What was sequenced was CD4+ T cells from PBMCs. The CDR3: CASSLLADTYNEQFF. The DNA sequence reads TGTGCCAGCAGCCTGCTTGCGGATACCTACAATGAGCAGTTCTTC.